This entry describes one TCR beta chain. Antigen specificity is unknown. The CDR3 length is 14 residues. The V end lost 3 bases, the J end lost 7 bases, and 12 bases lay between the germline ends. CDR1 and CDR2 from the germline V gene are MNHNS and SASEGT. The data derive from a study of cytomegalovirus exposure and HLA in healthy donors. 13 Jbeta primers and 60 Vbeta primers were used for the PCR. TCRdb's copy holds only in-frame clones and misses some; the assay was immunoSEQ multiplex PCR. The table includes about 140,000 clones, around three quarters detected once. Overall study results and limits: A few V segments could not be told apart, such as TRBV6-2 and TRBV6-3, and were left out.

The sequence came from a young woman in good health and CMV-seropositive. The chain employs TRBV6-1 and TRBJ1-4, with D unclear. The material sequenced was PBMCs. CDR3 sequence reads: CASSDGRSFEKLFF. For the CDR3, the DNA is TGTGCCAGCAGTGACGGTAGGAGTTTTGAAAAACTGTTTTTT.